This T cell receptor (beta chain) was sequenced during a study of CD8 T cells in ankylosing spondylitis. General study points: Typical of ankylosing spondylitis blood, it appeared, was a TCR beta motif of fewer than ten highly homologous variants. Reported data indicate significant enrichment of disease-linked clones within matched ankylosing spondylitis synovial fluid. Clones linked with disease were CD8+ and fairly uncommon in the peripheral blood.

TCRdb reprocessed the 5' RACE reads with MiXCR, giving one entry per CDR3 protein. The sample lists some 350,000 distinct CDR3 sequences; roughly 15% were seen once. The V end lost 2 bases, the J end lost 0 bases, and 11 bases lay between the germline ends. Germline lookup yields CDR1 MNHEY and CDR2 SMNVEV (reference sequence). This CDR3 is built from 16 residues. This clonotype was recorded a few times. The antigen is not known. This receptor was obtained from a male donor with ankylosing spondylitis or in good health (not recorded which). The sequenced sample consisted of blood, either unsorted or a sorted T cell fraction (not recorded which). The chain has TRBV27 and TRBJ1-3; no reliable D call. CDR3 DNA sequence: TGTGCCAGCAGTTTAACCTCGATTCACTCTGGAAACACCATATATTTT. Encoded protein: CASSLTSIHSGNTIYF.